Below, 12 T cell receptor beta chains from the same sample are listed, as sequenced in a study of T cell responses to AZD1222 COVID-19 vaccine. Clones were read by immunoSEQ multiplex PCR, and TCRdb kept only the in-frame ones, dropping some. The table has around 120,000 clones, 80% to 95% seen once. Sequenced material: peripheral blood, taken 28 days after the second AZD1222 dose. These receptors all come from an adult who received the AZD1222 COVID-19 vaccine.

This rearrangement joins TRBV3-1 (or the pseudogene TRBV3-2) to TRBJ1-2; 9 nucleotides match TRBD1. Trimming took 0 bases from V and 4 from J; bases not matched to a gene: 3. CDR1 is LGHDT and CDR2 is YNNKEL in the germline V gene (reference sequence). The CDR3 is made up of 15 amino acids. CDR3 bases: TGTGCCAGCAGCCAAGAGCCGGGACAGGGCTATGGCTACACCTTC. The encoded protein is CASSQEPGQGYGYTF.

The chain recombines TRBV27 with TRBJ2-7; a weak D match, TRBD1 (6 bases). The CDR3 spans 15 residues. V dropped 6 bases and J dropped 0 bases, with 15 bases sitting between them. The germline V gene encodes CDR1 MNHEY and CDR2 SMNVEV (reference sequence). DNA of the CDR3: TGTGCCAGCAGAACTGCTAGGGGGATCTCCTACGAGCAGTACTTC. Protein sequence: CASRTARGISYEQYF.

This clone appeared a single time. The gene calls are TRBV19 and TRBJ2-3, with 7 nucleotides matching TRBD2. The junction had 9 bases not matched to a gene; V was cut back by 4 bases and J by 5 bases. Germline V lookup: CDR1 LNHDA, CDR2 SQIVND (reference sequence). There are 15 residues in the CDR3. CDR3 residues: CASSTDQGEGDTQYF. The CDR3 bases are TGTGCCAGTAGTACGGACCAAGGGGAGGGAGATACGCAGTATTTT.

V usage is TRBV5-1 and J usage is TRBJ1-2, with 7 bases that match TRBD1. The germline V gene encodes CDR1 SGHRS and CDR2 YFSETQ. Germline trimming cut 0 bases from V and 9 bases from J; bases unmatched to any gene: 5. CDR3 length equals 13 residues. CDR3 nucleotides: TGCGCCAGCAGCTTGGGACAGGGCAGGAGCTACACCTTC. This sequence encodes CASSLGQGRSYTF.

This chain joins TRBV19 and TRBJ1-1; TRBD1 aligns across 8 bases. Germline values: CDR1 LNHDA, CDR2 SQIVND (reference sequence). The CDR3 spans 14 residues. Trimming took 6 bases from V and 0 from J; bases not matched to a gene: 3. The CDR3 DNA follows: TGTGCCAGTAGCAGGGGGCTGCTGAACACTGAAGCTTTCTTT. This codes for CASSRGLLNTEAFF.

The CDR3 here is CASSLSAGYSYEQYF. The CDR3 DNA sequence: TGTGCCAGCAGTTTAAGCGCGGGCTATTCCTACGAGCAGTACTTC. This sequence joins TRBV27 and TRBJ2-7; tentative D call: TRBD2 (5 bases). Germline lookup yields CDR1 MNHEY and CDR2 SMNVEV (reference sequence). Trimming left V 2 bases short and J 1 base short, with 12 bases between. The CDR3 sequence is 15 residues long.

The CDR3 loop is CASSQGLGLRYGYTF. In DNA form, the CDR3 reads TGTGCCAGCAGCCAAGGTCTGGGGCTTAGGTATGGCTACACCTTC. The V and J genes are TRBV3-1 (or the pseudogene TRBV3-2) and TRBJ1-2, with D perhaps matching TRBD1 (5 bases). Germline V gene data show CDR1 as LGHDT and CDR2 as YNNKEL (reference sequence). The V end was cut by 1 base, the J end by 5 bases, with 14 bases between. The length of the CDR3 is 15 residues.

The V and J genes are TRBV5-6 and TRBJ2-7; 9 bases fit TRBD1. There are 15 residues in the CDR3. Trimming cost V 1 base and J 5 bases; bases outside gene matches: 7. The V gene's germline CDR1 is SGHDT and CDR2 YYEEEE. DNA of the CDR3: TGTGCCAGCAGCTTGCCCGGGACAGGGAGCCACGAGCAGTACTTC. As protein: CASSLPGTGSHEQYF.

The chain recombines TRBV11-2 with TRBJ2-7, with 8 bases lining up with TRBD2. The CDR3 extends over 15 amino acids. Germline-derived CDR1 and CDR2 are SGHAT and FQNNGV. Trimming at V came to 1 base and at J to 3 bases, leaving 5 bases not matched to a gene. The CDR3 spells CASSLGRGANYEQYF. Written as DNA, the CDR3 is TGTGCCAGCAGCTTAGGGCGGGGGGCTAACTACGAGCAGTACTTC.

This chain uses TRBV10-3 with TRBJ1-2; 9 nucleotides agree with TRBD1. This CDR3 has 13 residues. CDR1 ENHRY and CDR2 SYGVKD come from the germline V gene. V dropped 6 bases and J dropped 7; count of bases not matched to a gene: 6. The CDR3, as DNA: TGTGCCATCAGGGCCGGGGACAGGGTTGGCTACACCTTC. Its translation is CAIRAGDRVGYTF.

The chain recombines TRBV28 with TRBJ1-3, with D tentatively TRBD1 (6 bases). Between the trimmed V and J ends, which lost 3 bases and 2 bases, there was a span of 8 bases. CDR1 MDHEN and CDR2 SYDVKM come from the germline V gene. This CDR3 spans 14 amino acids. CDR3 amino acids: CASSFTGPGNTIYF. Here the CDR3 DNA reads TGTGCCAGCAGTTTCACAGGGCCTGGAAACACCATATATTTT. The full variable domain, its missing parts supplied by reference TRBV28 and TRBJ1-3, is DVKVTQSSRYLVKRTGEKVFLECVQDMDHENMFWYRQDPGLGLRLIYFSYDVKMKEKGDIPEGYSVSREKKERFSLILESASTNQTSMYLCASSFTGPGNTIYFGEGSWLTVV.

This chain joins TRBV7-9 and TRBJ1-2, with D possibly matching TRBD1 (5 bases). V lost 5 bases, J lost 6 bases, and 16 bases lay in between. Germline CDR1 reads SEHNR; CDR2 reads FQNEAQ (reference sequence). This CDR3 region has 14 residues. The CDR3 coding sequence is TGTGCCAGCAGCCTCCAGGGCCGGGATAATGGCTACACCTTC. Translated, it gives CASSLQGRDNGYTF.